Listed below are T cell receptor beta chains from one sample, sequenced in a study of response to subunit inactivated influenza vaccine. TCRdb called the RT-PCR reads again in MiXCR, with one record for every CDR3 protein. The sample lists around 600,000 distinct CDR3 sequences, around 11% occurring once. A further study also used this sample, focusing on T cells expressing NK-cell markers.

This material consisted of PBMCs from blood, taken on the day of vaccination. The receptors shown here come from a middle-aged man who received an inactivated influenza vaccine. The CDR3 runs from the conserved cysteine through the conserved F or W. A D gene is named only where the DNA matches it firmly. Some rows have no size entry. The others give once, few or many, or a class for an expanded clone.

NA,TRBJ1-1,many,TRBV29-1,TGCAGCTGCGGGACCATGAACACTGAAGCTTTCTTT,CSCGTMNTEAFF
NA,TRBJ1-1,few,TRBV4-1,TGCGCCAGCAGCCAAGGGGTCAGCTGGAACACTGAAGCTTTCTTT,CASSQGVSWNTEAFF
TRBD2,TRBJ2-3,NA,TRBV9,TGTGCCAGCAGCGTAATGGCGGGAGAAAGCACAGATACGCAGTATTTT,CASSVMAGESTDTQYF
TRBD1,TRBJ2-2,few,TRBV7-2,TGTGCCAGCAGCTTAGGAGGGGGCGCGACCGGGGAGCTGTTTTTT,CASSLGGGATGELFF
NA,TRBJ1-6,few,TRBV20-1,TGCAGTGCTAGCATCGGACAGTATAATTCACCCCTCCACTTT,CSASIGQYNSPLHF
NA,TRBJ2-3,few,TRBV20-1,TGCAGTGCTAGAGATAAGGTGGATTGGGGGGATACGCAGTATTTT,CSARDKVDWGDTQYF
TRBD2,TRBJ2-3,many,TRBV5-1,TGCGCCAGCAGCCTTAGCGGGGGATGGACAGATACGCAGTATTTT,CASSLSGGWTDTQYF
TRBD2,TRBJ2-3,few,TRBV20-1,TGCAGTGCTAAAGCGGGGGGAAACACAGATACGCAGTATTTT,CSAKAGGNTDTQYF
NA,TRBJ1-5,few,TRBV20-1,TGCAGTGCTAGAGATAGTTTGACCGATCAGCCCCAGCATTTT,CSARDSLTDQPQHF
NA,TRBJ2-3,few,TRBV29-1,TGCAGCGCCGACGGTGCAACGGATACGCAGTATTTT,CSADGATDTQYF
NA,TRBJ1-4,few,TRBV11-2,TGTGCCAGCAGCTTAGATGTGGGAAAACTGTTTTTT,CASSLDVGKLFF
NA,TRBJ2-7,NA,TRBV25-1,TGTGCCAGCAGTGAAGGGGGCGGGGCCGCCTACGAGCAGTACTTC,CASSEGGGAAYEQYF
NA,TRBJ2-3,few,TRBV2,TGTGCCAGCAGTGAAGCGTTAGGGTTTGGTAGCACAGATACGCAGTATTTT,CASSEALGFGSTDTQYF
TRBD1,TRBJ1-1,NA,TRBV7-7,TGTGCCAGCAGCCCATACAGGGGGCAGAGAGGCACTGAAGCTTTCTTT,CASSPYRGQRGTEAFF
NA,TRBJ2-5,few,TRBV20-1,TGCAGTGCTACCGGGGCAGAAGAGACCCAGTACTTC,CSATGAEETQYF
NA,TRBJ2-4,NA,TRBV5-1,TGCGCCAGCAGCTTAGGAGGTGGAGCCCAAAACATTCAGTACTTC,CASSLGGGAQNIQYF
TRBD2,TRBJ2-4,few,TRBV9,TGTGCCAGCAGCCAGCATTGGAGCGGGAGGGACATTCAGTACTTC,CASSQHWSGRDIQYF
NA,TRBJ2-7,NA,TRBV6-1,TGTGCCAGCAGGATCGGGCAGGCTTACGAGCAGTACTTC,CASRIGQAYEQYF
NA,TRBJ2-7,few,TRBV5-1,TGCGCCAGCAGCTTGGGTCCAGCGGGCTCCTACGAGCAGTACTTC,CASSLGPAGSYEQYF
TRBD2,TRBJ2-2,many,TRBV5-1,TGCGCCAGCAGCCCGCTAGCGGGATTACTCACCGGGGAGCTGTTTTTT,CASSPLAGLLTGELFF
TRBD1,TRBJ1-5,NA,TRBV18,TGTGCCAGCTCACAACTTGGACAGGCCAATCAGCCCCAGCATTTT,CASSQLGQANQPQHF
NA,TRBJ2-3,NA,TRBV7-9,TGTGCCAGCAGCCGAAATCTCCAGGTTTCAGATACGCAGTATTTT,CASSRNLQVSDTQYF
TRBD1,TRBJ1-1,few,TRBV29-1,TGCAGCGTTGAAAAGGGGGCTGGCACTGAAGCTTTCTTT,CSVEKGAGTEAFF
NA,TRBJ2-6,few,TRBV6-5,TGTGCCAGCAGTTACTTTAAGGGCACGAACAACGTCCTGACTTTC,CASSYFKGTNNVLTF
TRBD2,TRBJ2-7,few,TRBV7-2,TGTGCCAGCAGCTTAGCGGCTAGCGGGAGCTACGAGCAGTACTTC,CASSLAASGSYEQYF
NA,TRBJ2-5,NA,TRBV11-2,TGTGCCAGCAGACGACCGGGACTTACCCAAGAGACCCAGTACTTC,CASRRPGLTQETQYF
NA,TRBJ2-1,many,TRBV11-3,TGTGCCAGCAGCTCCGCTCGGGGCGGGTACAATGAGCAGTTCTTC,CASSSARGGYNEQFF
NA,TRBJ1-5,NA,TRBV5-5,TGTGCCAGCAGCCCCACCGGCCTTAGCAATCAGCCCCAGCATTTT,CASSPTGLSNQPQHF
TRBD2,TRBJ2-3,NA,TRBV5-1,TGCGCCAGCAGCTCCTTGACTAGCGGGAAAGGGAATACGCAGTATTTT,CASSSLTSGKGNTQYF
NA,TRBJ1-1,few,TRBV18,TGTGCCAGCTCACCTACAGGGAGGATGAACACTGAAGCTTTCTTT,CASSPTGRMNTEAFF
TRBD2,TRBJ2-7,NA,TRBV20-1,TGCAGTGCCCCAAGGGACTATTTCGAGCAGTACTTC,CSAPRDYFEQYF
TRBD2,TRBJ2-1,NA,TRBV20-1,TGCAGTGCCAGATCCGGACTAGCGGGACTCTACAATGAGCAGTTCTTC,CSARSGLAGLYNEQFF
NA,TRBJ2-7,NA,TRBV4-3,TGCGCCAGCAGCCAAGGACTACAGAGCTACGAGCAGTACTTC,CASSQGLQSYEQYF
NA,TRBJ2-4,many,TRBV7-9,TGTGCCAGCAGCTTAGCAGTCGGGGGGCTTACCAAAAACATTCAGTACTTC,CASSLAVGGLTKNIQYF
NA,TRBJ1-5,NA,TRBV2,TGTGCCAGCAGTGAAGGACTCAATCAGCCCCAGCATTTT,CASSEGLNQPQHF
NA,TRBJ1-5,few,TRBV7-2,TGTGCCAGCAGCTTAGGGGGGGCCTACCTCAATCAGCCCCAGCATTTT,CASSLGGAYLNQPQHF
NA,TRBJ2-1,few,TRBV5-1,TGCGCCAGCAGCCACGGCGGAGTAGGACGGAATGAGCAGTTCTTC,CASSHGGVGRNEQFF
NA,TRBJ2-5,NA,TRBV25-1,TGTGCCAGCAGTGATGATAGCGCAGAGACCCAGTACTTC,CASSDDSAETQYF
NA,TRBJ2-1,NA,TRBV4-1,TGCGCCAAAAACAATGAGCAGTTCTTC,CAKNNEQFF
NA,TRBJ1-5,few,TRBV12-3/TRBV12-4,TGTGCCAGCAGTTGGGGGAGGAGCAATCAGCCCCAGCATTTT,CASSWGRSNQPQHF
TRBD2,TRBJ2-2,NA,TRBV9,TGTGCCAGCAGCGCCAAGGGACTATTAAACACCGGGGAGCTGTTTTTT,CASSAKGLLNTGELFF
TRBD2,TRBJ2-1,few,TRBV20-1,TGCAGTGCTACGGCTAGCGGTTACAATGAGCAGTTCTTC,CSATASGYNEQFF
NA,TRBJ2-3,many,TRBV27,TGTGCCAGCAGTAGGGGGATGGGGGACGCCCTAGAGGATACGCAGTATTTT,CASSRGMGDALEDTQYF
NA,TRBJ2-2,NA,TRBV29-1,TGCAGCGTTGAAGCCCCCCAGGGATACACCGGGGAGCTGTTTTTT,CSVEAPQGYTGELFF
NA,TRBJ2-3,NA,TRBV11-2,TGTGCCAGCCACGGGGTCGGGGATACGCAGTATTTT,CASHGVGDTQYF
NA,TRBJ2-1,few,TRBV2,TGTGCCAATAACAGGGAAGGGGTGGTTTACAATGAGCAGTTCTTC,CANNREGVVYNEQFF
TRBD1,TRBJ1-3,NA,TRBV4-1,TGCGCCAGCAGCCAGGACAGGGGGACTGGAAACACCATATATTTT,CASSQDRGTGNTIYF
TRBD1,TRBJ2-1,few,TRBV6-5,TGTGCCAGCAGTTACAGGGGACAGGGTCATAGCGAGCAGTTCTTC,CASSYRGQGHSEQFF
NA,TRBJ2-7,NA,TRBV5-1,TGCGCCAGCAGAGCGCTTGGGAGCTCCTACGAGCAGTACTTC,CASRALGSSYEQYF
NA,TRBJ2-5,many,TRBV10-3,TGTGCCATCAGTGAGATGGGGATAGAGACCCAGTACTTC,CAISEMGIETQYF
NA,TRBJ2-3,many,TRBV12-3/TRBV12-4,TGTGCCAGCAGTGACAGGGGAGGGGCAGATACGCAGTATTTT,CASSDRGGADTQYF
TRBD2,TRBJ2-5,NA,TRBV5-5,TGTGCCAGCAGTTCGAGCGGGGGAAGTGAGACCCAGTACTTC,CASSSSGGSETQYF
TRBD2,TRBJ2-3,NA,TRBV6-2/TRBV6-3,TGTGCCAGCAGTTACGTTTCGGGGGGGGGCAACACAGATACGCAGTATTTT,CASSYVSGGGNTDTQYF
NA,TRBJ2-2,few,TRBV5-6,TGTGCCAGCAGCTTTGGTAGCGGGAACACCGGGGAGCTGTTTTTT,CASSFGSGNTGELFF